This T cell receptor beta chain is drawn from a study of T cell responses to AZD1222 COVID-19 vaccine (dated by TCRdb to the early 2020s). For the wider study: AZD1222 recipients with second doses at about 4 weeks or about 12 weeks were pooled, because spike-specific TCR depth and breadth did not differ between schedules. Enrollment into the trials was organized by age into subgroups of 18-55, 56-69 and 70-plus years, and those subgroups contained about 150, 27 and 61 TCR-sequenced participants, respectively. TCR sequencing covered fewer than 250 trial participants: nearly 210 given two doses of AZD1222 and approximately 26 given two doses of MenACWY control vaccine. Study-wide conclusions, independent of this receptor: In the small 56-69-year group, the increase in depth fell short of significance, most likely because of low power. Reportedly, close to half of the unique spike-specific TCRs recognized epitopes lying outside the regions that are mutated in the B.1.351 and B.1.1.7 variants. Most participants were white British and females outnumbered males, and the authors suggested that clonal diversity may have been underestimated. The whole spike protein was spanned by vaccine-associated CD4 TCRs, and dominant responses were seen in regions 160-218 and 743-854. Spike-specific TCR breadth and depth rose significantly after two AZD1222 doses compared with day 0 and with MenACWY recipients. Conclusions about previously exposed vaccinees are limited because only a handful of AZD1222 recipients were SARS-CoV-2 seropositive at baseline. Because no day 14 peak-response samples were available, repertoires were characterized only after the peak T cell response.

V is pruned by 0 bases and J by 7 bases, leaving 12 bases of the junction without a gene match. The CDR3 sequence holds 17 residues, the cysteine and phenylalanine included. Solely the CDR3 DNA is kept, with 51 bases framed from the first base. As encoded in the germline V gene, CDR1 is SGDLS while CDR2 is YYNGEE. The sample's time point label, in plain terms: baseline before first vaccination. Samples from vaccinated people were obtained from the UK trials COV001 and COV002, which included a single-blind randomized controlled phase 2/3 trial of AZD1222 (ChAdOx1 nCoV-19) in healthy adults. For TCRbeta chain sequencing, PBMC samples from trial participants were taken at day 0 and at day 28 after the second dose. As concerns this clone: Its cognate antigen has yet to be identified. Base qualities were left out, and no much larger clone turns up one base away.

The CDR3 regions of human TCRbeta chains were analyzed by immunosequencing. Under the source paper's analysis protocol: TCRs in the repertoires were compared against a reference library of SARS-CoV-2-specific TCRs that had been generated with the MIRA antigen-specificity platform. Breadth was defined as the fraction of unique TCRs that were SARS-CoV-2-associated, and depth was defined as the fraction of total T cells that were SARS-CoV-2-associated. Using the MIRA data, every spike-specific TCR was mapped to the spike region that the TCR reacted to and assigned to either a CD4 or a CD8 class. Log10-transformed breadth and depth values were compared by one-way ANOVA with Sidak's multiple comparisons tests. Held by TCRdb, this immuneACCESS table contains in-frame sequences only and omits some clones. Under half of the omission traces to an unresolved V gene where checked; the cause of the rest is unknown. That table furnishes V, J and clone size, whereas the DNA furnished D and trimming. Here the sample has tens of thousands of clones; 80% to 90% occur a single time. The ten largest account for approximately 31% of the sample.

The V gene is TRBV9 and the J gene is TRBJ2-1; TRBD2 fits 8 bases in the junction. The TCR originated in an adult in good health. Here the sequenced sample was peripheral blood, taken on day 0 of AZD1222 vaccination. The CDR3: CASSVDLASGSFNEQFF. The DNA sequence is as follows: TGTGCCAGCAGCGTAGATCTCGCAAGCGGGAGTTTTAATGAGCAGTTCTTC.